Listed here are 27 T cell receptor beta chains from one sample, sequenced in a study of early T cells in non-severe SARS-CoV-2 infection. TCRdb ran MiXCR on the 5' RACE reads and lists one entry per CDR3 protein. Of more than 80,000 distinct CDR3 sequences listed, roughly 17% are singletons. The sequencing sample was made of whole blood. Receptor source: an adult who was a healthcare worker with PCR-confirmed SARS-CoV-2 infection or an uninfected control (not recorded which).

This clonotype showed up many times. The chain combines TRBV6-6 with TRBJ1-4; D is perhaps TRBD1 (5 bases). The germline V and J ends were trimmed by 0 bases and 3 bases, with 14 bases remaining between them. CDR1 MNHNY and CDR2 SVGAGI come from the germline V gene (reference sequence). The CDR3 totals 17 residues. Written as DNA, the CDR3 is TGTGCCAGCAGTTACTCGCTATTCAGGGAAGCTAATGAAAAACTGTTTTTT. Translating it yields CASSYSLFREANEKLFF.

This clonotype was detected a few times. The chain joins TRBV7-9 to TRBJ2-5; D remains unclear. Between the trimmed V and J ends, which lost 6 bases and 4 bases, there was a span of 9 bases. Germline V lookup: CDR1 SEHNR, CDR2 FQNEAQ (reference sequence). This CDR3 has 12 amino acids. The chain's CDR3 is CASSRLRETQYF. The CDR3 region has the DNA TGTGCCAGCAGTCGCCTGCGAGAGACCCAGTACTTC.

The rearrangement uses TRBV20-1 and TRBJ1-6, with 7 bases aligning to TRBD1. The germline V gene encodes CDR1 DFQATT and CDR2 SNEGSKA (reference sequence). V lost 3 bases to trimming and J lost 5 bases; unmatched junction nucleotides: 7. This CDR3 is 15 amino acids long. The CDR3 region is CSASPIQGDNSPLHF. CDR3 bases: TGCAGTGCTAGTCCGATCCAGGGGGATAATTCACCCCTCCACTTT.

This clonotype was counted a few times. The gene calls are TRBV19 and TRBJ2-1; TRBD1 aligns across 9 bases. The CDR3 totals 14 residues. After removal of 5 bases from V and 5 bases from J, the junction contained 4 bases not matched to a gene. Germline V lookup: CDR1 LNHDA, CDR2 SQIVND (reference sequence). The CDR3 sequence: CASSWGTGNNEQFF. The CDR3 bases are TGTGCCAGTAGTTGGGGGACAGGGAACAATGAGCAGTTCTTC.

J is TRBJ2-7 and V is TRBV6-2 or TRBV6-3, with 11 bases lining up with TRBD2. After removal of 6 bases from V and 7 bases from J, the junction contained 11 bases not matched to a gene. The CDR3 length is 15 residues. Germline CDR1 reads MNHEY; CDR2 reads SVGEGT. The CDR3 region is CASRDLAGGRGEQYF. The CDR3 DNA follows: TGTGCCAGCAGAGATCTAGCGGGAGGACGTGGGGAGCAGTACTTC.

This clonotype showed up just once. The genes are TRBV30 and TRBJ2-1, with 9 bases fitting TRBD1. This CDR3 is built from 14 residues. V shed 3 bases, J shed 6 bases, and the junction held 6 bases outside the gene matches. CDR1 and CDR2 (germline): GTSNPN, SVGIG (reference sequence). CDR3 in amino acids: CAWSQDRGSNEQFF. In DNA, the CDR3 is TGTGCCTGGAGCCAGGACAGGGGAAGCAATGAGCAGTTCTTC.

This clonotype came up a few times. Here the CDR3 reads CATSHKAGGTSAYEQYF. The CDR3 region has the DNA TGTGCCACCAGCCACAAAGCAGGAGGGACATCGGCCTACGAGCAGTACTTC. The gene calls are TRBV15 and TRBJ2-7; D may be TRBD1 or TRBD2 (6 bases each). Germline V gene lookup returns CDR1 LNHNV and CDR2 YYDKDF (reference sequence). The CDR3 sequence is 17 residues long. Trimming took off 5 bases at V and 2 bases at J, with 22 bases between the two ends.

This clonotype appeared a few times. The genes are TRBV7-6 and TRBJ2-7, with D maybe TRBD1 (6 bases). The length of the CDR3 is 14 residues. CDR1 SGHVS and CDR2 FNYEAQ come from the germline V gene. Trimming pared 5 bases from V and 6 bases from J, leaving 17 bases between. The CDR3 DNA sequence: TGTGCCAGCAGCCTAGGGACATCTTACGGCGAGCAGTACTTC. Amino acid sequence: CASSLGTSYGEQYF.

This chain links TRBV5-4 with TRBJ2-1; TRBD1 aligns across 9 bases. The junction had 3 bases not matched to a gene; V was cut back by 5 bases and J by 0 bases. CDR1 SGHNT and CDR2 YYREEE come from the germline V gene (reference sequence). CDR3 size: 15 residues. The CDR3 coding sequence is TGTGCCAGCAGGTCGGGACAGGGCTCCTACAATGAGCAGTTCTTC. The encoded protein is CASRSGQGSYNEQFF.

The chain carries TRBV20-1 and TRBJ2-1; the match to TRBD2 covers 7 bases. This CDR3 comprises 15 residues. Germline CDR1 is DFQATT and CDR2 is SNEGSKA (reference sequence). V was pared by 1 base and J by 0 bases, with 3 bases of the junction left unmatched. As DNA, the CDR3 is TGCAGTGCTAGAGTGGCGGGAGCCTCCTACAATGAGCAGTTCTTC. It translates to CSARVAGASYNEQFF.

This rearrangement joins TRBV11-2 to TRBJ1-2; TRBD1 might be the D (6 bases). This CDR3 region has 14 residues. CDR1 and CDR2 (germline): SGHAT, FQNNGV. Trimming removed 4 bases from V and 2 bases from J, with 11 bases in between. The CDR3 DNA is TGTGCCAGCAGCTCCGGACAGTTAAACTATGGCTACACCTTC. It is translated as CASSSGQLNYGYTF.

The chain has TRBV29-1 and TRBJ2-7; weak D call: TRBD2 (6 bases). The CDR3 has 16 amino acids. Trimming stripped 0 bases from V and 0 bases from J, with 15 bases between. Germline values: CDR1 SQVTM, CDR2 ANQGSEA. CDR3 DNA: TGCAGCGTTGAAGATGAGGCACGGGGGAACTCCTACGAGCAGTACTTC. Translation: CSVEDEARGNSYEQYF.

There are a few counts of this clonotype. The CDR3 DNA reads as TGCAGCGCTGATGGGACAGGGGAAAACATTCAGTACTTC. Its translation: CSADGTGENIQYF. The V call is TRBV29-1, the J call TRBJ2-4, with 10 bases lining up with TRBD1. This CDR3 contains 13 residues. V was pared by 7 bases and J by 5 bases, with 5 bases of the junction left unmatched. The germline V gene encodes CDR1 SQVTM and CDR2 ANQGSEA.

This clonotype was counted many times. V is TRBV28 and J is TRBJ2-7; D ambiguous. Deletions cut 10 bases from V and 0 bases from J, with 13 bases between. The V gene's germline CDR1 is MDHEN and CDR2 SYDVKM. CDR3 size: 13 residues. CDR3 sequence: CAITPVFSYEQYF. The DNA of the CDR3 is TGTGCCATTACCCCAGTCTTCTCCTACGAGCAGTACTTC.

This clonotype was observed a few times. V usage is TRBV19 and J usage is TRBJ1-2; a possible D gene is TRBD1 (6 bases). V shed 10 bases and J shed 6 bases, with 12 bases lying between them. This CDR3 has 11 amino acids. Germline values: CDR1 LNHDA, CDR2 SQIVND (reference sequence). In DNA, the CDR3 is TGTGCCACTAATCAGGGGAATGGCTACACCTTC. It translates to CATNQGNGYTF.

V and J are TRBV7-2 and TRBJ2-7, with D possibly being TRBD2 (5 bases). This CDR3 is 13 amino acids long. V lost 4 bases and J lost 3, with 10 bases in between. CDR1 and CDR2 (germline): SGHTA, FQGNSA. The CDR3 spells CASSSSRDYEQYF. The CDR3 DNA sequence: TGTGCCAGCAGCTCGTCCCGGGACTACGAGCAGTACTTC.

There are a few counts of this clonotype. The CDR3 region has the DNA TGCAGCGTTAGACGGACGGTAGATAATGAAAAACTGTTTTTT. Translating gives CSVRRTVDNEKLFF. This sequence joins TRBV29-1 and TRBJ1-4; no clear D gene. The germline gives CDR1 SQVTM, CDR2 ANQGSEA. This CDR3 contains 14 residues. V lost 5 bases and J 4 bases, leaving 14 bases between the germline ends.

CDR3: CASSEIQGIQPQHF. In nucleotides, the CDR3 is TGTGCCAGCAGCGAGATACAGGGTATTCAGCCCCAGCATTTT. The genes are TRBV12-3 or TRBV12-4 and TRBJ1-5, with D maybe TRBD1 (6 bases). There are 14 residues in the CDR3. The V end was cut by 6 bases, the J end by 6 bases, with 15 bases between.

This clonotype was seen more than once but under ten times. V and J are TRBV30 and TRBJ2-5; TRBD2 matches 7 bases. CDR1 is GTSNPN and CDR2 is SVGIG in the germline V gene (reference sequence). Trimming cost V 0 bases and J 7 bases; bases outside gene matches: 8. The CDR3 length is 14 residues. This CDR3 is CAWSVHKGEGTQYF. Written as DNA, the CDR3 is TGTGCCTGGAGTGTACACAAAGGGGAGGGGACCCAGTACTTC.

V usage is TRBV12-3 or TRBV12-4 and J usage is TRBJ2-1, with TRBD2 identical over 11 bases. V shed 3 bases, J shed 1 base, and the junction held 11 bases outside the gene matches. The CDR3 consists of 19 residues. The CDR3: CASSFRRTSGSWSYNEQFF. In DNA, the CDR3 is TGTGCCAGCAGTTTTCGGAGAACTAGCGGGAGTTGGTCCTACAATGAGCAGTTCTTC.

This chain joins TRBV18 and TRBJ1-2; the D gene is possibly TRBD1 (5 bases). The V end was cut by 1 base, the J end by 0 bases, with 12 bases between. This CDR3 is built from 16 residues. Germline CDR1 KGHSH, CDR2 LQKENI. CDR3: CASSPQGWTANYGYTF. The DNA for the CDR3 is TGTGCCAGCTCACCACAGGGGTGGACGGCTAACTATGGCTACACCTTC.

The CDR3 DNA follows: TGTGCCAGCATCCCGGCGGGGAGGTCGACTGAAGCTTTCTTT. Translation: CASIPAGRSTEAFF. The genes are TRBV3-1 and TRBJ1-1; D ambiguous. Trimming took off 7 bases at V and 5 bases at J, with 17 bases between the two ends. There are 14 residues in the CDR3. Germline values: CDR1 LGHDT, CDR2 YNNKEL (reference sequence).

The chain's CDR3 is CASSLLRGADTDTQYF. In DNA form, the CDR3 reads TGTGCCAGCAGTTTATTAAGGGGGGCAGACACAGATACGCAGTATTTT. J is TRBJ2-3 and V is TRBV28; D assignment may be TRBD1 or TRBD2 (6 bases each). The CDR3 covers 16 residues. Germline CDR1 reads MDHEN; CDR2 reads SYDVKM. The V end was cut by 1 base, the J end by 2 bases, with 13 bases between.

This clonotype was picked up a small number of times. CDR3 amino acids: CASSFTAPARVNEQFF. CDR3 bases: TGTGCCAGCAGCTTTACGGCCCCGGCGAGGGTCAATGAGCAGTTCTTC. The rearrangement joins TRBV11-2 to TRBJ2-1, with a tentative D call TRBD2 (5 bases). Trimming removed 3 bases from V and 6 bases from J, with 18 bases in between. Germline V CDR1 and CDR2: SGHAT, FQNNGV. CDR3 length: 16 amino acids.

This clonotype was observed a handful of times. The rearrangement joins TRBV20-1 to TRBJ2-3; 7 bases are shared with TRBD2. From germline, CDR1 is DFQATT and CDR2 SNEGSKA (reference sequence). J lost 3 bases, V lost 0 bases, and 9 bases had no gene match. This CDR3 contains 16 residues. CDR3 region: CSARDPNREATDTQYF. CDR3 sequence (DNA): TGCAGTGCTAGAGACCCGAATCGGGAGGCTACAGATACGCAGTATTTT.

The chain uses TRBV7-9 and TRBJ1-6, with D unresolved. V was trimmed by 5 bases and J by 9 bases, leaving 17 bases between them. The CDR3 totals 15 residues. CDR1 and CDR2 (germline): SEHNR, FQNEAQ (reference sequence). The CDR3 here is CASSLRGPSGSPLHF. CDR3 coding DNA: TGTGCCAGCAGCCTCCGTGGACCCTCCGGTTCACCCCTCCACTTT.

CDR3 coding DNA: TGTGCCAGCAGTTCTCCGTATGGCTACACCTTC. Amino acid sequence: CASSSPYGYTF. The chain carries TRBV28 and TRBJ1-2; D unclear. This CDR3 region has 11 residues. Trimming left V 4 bases short and J 5 bases short, with 5 bases between. The germline V gene encodes CDR1 MDHEN and CDR2 SYDVKM.